This T cell receptor beta chain emerged from a study of T cell clonality in common variable immunodeficiency (dated by TCRdb to 2013 to 2016). This clone was observed many times. It lacks a known antigen. Read sequence stops 3 residues before the CDR3 end, and the germline J gene provides the missing end. Most of the CVID patients and most of the healthy controls were of Caucasian heritage. Heparinized peripheral whole blood samples of roughly 5 to 8 ml were obtained from each donor. Genomic DNA from adults with common variable immune deficiency (CVID) and from healthy adult controls was used to sequence TCRbeta CDR3 repertoires. A total of some 22 healthy adult volunteers (about 12 female and roughly ten male; age range about 20 to 75 years, mean age approximately 34) were included in the control group. Diluted blood was density-centrifuged over Hypaque 1077 or Ficoll-Paque to isolate peripheral blood mononuclear cells. Genomic DNA was obtained from unsorted mononuclear cells using either Qiagen column purification or a centrifugation-based method.

Inclusive of the bounding cysteine and phenylalanine, the CDR3 is 17 residues long. Shown are 42 bases from within the CDR3, in frame from base 1. From a lookup of the germline V gene, CDR1 and CDR2 are SQVTM and ANQGSEA. For this chain, trimming is 0 bases at the V end and 6 bases at the J end, and the number of junction bases without a gene match is 13. CVID samples and control samples contributed equivalent amounts of genomic DNA as sequencing input. For every sample, a 60 bp segment covering the rearranged TCRbeta CDR3 region was amplified and then sequenced. The immunoSEQ assay, a bias-corrected multiplex PCR combined with high-throughput sequencing, was used for TCRbeta amplification. Per the authors' processing: Every unique nucleotide sequence was considered a clone and was annotated with V, D and J genes, copy number and frequency. Sequences were labeled productive if in frame, and non-productive if out of frame or containing stop codons. As previously described, Shannon's entropy was used to calculate clonality. Mean CDR3 Kyte-Doolittle hydropathy was derived from the predicted amino acid sequences of productive clones. Hierarchical clustering of scaled V gene usage was performed with the R hclust function using Manhattan distance and complete linkage. Clone sharing by CDR3 amino acid sequence was assessed by resampling 12 repertoires per group over 100 rounds. Repertoires were searched for 70 published EBV-specific and fewer than 300 published CMV-specific TCRbeta sequences. After a couple of CVID samples that produced fewer than 10,000 sequences were dropped from the analysis, some 40 CVID repertoires remained. Drawn from immuneACCESS, this table holds only the in-frame rearrangements with V and J called that TCRdb kept. Clones are partly lost; checked studies trace under half to an unresolved V gene and leave the rest unexplained. V and J calls and clone size come straight from that table; D and trimming were deduced from the DNA. This sample was tabulated with about 40,000 clones, among which there are no singletons. The top ten constitute around 1.4% of the sample.

The paper as a whole reports these results and caveats: TCRbeta clonality was higher in CVID subjects than in healthy controls (t-test p = 0.018), and the increase was most characteristic of about a third of subjects. Reportedly, TCRbeta sequences from CVID had fewer deletions and N-nucleotide insertions, and highly modified clones with 13 or more V deletions were absent from CVID. Healthy controls shared more TCRbeta clones with each other than CVID subjects shared among themselves (p < 0.0001). Differences among patients in the CVID cohort limited the correlations between repertoire features and clinical complications. Despite equal DNA input, controls averaged roughly 84,000 unique sequences per sample versus about 32,000 in CVID samples. The authors noted that sequencing repertoires of T cell subpopulations would be needed to clarify what caused the increased clonality in CVID.

Recombination connected TRBV29-1 to TRBJ1-4; 7 bases in between match TRBD1. Sequenced input: peripheral blood mononuclear cells. This sequence was found in a person aged 18 to 75 in good health. CDR3 DNA (partial): TGCAGCGTTGAAGATGGTGAATCCGAGGGGGCTTATGAAAAA. Its coded protein is CSVEDGESEGAYEK. The whole CDR3 protein is CSVEDGESEGAYEKLFF.